The rows below give T cell receptor beta chains drawn from one sample of a study of CD8 T cells in Susac syndrome. TCRdb reanalysed the immunoSEQ multiplex PCR reads using MiXCR and keeps one entry per CDR3 protein. The sample includes 350,000 to 550,000 distinct CDR3 sequences, around 85% of them seen just once. The source material was CD8+ T cells from PBMCs. The origin of the receptors is a human donor with multiple sclerosis. The conserved cysteine and the conserved F or W are not part of the CDR3 here. Clone sizes are given selectively: once, few, many, or a class where the clone is expanded.

size	V	J	CDR3
few	TRBV4-2	TRBJ2-3	ASSQGGLAADTQY
.	TRBV12-5	TRBJ2-7	ASGIQEVGGEQY
.	TRBV7-6	TRBJ1-1	SSSLDQWGTEAF
.	TRBV11-2	TRBJ1-3	ASSLAPGGSSGNTIY
.	TRBV19	TRBJ2-5	ASSIVSGSTETQY
.	TRBV7-8	TRBJ2-2	ASSLEVQGMVGELF
few	TRBV12-3/TRBV12-4	TRBJ1-2	ASSTTGGGYT
once	TRBV7-6	TRBJ2-7	ASSPSGGAYDEQY
.	TRBV5-1	TRBJ2-7	ASSLGQGRTLGDSYEQY
.	TRBV20-1	TRBJ2-7	SARVDNTAYEQY
.	TRBV3-1	TRBJ2-7	ASSQGYYEQY
.	TRBV5-1	TRBJ1-1	ASSLEGGRGTEAF
.	TRBV9	TRBJ2-3	ASSPRGKREGTDTQY
.	TRBV5-1	TRBJ1-1	ASSLGDRGPQPNTEAF
few	TRBV6-5	TRBJ2-7	ASSYRHNDEQY
.	TRBV7-9	TRBJ2-7	ASRDGTGDSHFLYEQY
.	TRBV6-6	TRBJ2-1	ASSNTGPLNEQF
.	TRBV30	TRBJ1-1	AWSNGRLEAF
.	TRBV20-1	TRBJ2-1	SAREILVSSLDEQF
.	TRBV12-3/TRBV12-4	TRBJ2-2	ASTPLSGGRTGELF
.	TRBV5-4	TRBJ2-5	ASSTGLAGGQETQY
.	TRBV15	TRBJ2-2	ATSRRGQGLVPGELF
once	TRBV20-1	TRBJ2-1	SAGREQF
.	TRBV29-1	TRBJ2-7	SVEEVPGLGREQY
.	TRBV5-1	TRBJ2-7	ASSLYGADDIDEQY
.	TRBV12-3/TRBV12-4	TRBJ1-1	ASSLQGPTSKAF
.	TRBV4-1	TRBJ2-1	ASSQEIGGNEQF
.	TRBV10-2	TRBJ2-5	ASRTTGGFQETQY
.	TRBV4-1	TRBJ2-7	ASSQVTTEQY
.	TRBV10-3	TRBJ1-1	AISESSGPNTEAF
.	TRBV20-1	TRBJ1-1	SARDGVAGTITEAF
few	TRBV7-6	TRBJ2-5	ASSPGMWIDRSETQY
.	TRBV19	TRBJ2-7	ASSIDLAEAYEQY
.	TRBV12-3/TRBV12-4	TRBJ2-5	ASKGITKETQY
.	TRBV10-3	TRBJ2-1	AISESVYNEQF
once	TRBV24-1	TRBJ2-1	ATTPGHISYNEQF
.	TRBV28	TRBJ2-7	ASSGGTGLYEQY
.	TRBV6-5	TRBJ1-2	ASSYVLGKGYT
.	TRBV4-1	TRBJ2-7	ASSQASTGALYEQY
.	TRBV28	TRBJ2-7	ASSPIRDRGYEQY
.	TRBV29-1	TRBJ2-1	SAVLADEQF
.	TRBV19	TRBJ1-1	ASSTRQSMNTEAF
.	TRBV30	TRBJ1-1	AWATQGWTEAF
.	TRBV7-9	TRBJ2-1	ASVDLDRDNNEQF
once	TRBV4-1	TRBJ1-2	ASSHPDSYGYT
.	TRBV2	TRBJ2-5	ASSGPTGARTQY
.	TRBV6-1	TRBJ2-2	ASSDGTVDTGELF
once	TRBV12-5	TRBJ2-7	ASGLANSGYEQY
.	TRBV29-1	TRBJ2-5	SVEDLGTGQETQY
.	TRBV5-1	TRBJ2-1	ASSLWGGGNEQF
.	TRBV7-8	TRBJ1-6	ASSLALAVSYNSPLH
.	TRBV25-1	TRBJ2-1	TSSPLVTTEQF
.	TRBV29-1	TRBJ2-2	SVEILFEGGTGELF
.	TRBV28	TRBJ2-5	ASSWLAEQETQY
.	TRBV7-9	TRBJ2-3	ASRLDRPDTQY
once	TRBV20-1	TRBJ2-7	SALIRTGAYYEQY
few	TRBV29-1	TRBJ2-7	SVVEGLEVSEQY
.	TRBV6-1	TRBJ2-5	ASSLGLAGGETQY